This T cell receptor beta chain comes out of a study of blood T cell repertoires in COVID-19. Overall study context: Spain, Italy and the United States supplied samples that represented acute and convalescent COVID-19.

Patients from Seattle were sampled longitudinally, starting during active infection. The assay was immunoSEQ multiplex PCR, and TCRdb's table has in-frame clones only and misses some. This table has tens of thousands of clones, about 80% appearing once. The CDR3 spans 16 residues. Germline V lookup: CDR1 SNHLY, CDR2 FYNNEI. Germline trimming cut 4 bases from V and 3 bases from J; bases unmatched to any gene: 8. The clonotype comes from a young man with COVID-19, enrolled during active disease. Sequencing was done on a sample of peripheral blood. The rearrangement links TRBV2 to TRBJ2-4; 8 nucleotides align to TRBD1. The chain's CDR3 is CASSVAGGTGKNIQYF. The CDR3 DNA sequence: TGTGCCAGCAGTGTCGCGGGCGGGACAGGCAAAAACATTCAGTACTTC.